The 5 T cell receptor beta chains given below trace back to one sample, sequenced in a study of beta chain features in type 1 diabetes. Whole-study results and caveats: TCRB CDR3 length was moderately but significantly reduced in all four CD4+ subsets of Type 1 diabetes patients.

Their cognate antigens are unknown. Investigators reverse transcribed all isolated RNA, so they sequenced expressed TCRB transcripts. TCRdb keeps only in-frame clones here, not all; method: immunoSEQ multiplex PCR. The data contain more than 550,000 clones, over 13% of them singletons. Material for sequencing was naive CD4+ T cells from blood. These receptors were taken from a man younger than 35 with type 1 diabetes.

This clone was seen a few times. The V call is TRBV7-9, the J call TRBJ1-2; 7 bases are a match to TRBD1. J lost 4 bases, V lost 4 bases, and 9 bases had no gene match. Germline lookup yields CDR1 SEHNR and CDR2 FQNEAQ (reference sequence). The CDR3 sequence is 15 residues long. The CDR3 DNA is TGTGCCAGCAGCTGGGGGACAGCGACTATCTATGGCTACACCTTC. This gives the protein CASSWGTATIYGYTF.

There are a few counts of this clone. This sequence joins TRBV18 and TRBJ1-6; TRBD1 matches at 8 bases. The CDR3 sequence is 16 residues long. Germline assignment: CDR1 KGHSH and CDR2 LQKENI. Unmatched junction bases numbered 10, after V lost 4 bases and J lost 8 bases. For the CDR3, the DNA is TGTGCCAGCTCACAAGATCAGGGGGCAGTTGATTCACCCCTCCACTTT. It codes for CASSQDQGAVDSPLHF.

With respect to this clone: The identical CDR3 is also encoded by other nucleotide sequences in the sample. The chain employs TRBV6-5 and TRBJ2-7; TRBD1 agrees at 10 bases. Germline V lookup: CDR1 MNHEY, CDR2 SVGAGI. The CDR3 covers 14 residues. Losses at the gene ends were 7 bases for V and 0 bases for J; bases not matched to a gene: 3. In DNA form, the CDR3 reads TGTGCCAGCACCAGGGACAGGGGCTCCTACGAGCAGTACTTC. Translation: CASTRDRGSYEQYF.

V and J are TRBV7-2 and TRBJ2-7; 8 bases align to TRBD1. CDR1 is SGHTA and CDR2 is FQGNSA in the germline V gene. Trimming removed 5 bases from V and 3 bases from J; junction bases left unmatched: 6. CDR3 size: 14 residues. The CDR3 DNA reads as TGTGCCAGCAGCATCTCAGGGGGCGTCTACGAGCAGTACTTC. It encodes CASSISGGVYEQYF.

This chain links TRBV28 with TRBJ2-5; 7 bases fit TRBD2. The CDR3 has 13 residues. Germline-derived CDR1 and CDR2 are MDHEN and SYDVKM. With 5 bases clipped from V and 4 bases from J, the junction kept 4 bases outside the gene matches. The CDR3 sequence: CASSPGGLETQYF. DNA of the CDR3: TGTGCCAGCAGTCCGGGAGGTTTAGAGACCCAGTACTTC.